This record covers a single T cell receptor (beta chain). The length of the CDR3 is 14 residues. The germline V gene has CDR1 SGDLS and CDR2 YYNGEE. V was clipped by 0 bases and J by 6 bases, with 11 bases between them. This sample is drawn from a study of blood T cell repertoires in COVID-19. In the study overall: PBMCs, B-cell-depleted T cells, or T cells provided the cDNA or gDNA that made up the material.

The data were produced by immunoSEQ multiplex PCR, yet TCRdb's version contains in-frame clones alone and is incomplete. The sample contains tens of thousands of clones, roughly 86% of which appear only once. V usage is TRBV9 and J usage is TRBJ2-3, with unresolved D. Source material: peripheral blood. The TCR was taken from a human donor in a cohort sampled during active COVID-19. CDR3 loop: CASSVEPSFDTQYF. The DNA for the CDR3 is TGTGCCAGCAGCGTAGAGCCAAGCTTTGATACGCAGTATTTT. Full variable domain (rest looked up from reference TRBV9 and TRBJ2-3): DSGVTQTPKHLITATGQRVTLRCSPRSGDLSVYWYQQSLDQGLQFLIQYYNGEERAKGNILERFSAQQFPDLHSELNLSSLELGDSALYFCASSVEPSFDTQYFGPGTRLTVL.